The TCR beta chain described here comes from a study of control samples from healthy donors and cancer patients. TCRdb's table, derived via immunoSEQ multiplex PCR, lists solely in-frame clones and lacks some. The data show 150,000 to 190,000 clones, 93% seen once. The CDR3 totals 15 residues. Germline V gene lookup returns CDR1 SGHAT and CDR2 FQNNGV. Unmatched junction bases numbered 9, after V lost 4 bases and J lost 3 bases. The sequenced sample was blood. The chain carries TRBV11-2 and TRBJ2-7; 7 nucleotides agree with TRBD2. This TCR was sampled from a man aged 45 to 65 in good health. The CDR3 reads CASSWEGRTNYEQYF. The DNA for the CDR3 is TGTGCCAGCAGCTGGGAGGGCAGGACTAACTACGAGCAGTACTTC.